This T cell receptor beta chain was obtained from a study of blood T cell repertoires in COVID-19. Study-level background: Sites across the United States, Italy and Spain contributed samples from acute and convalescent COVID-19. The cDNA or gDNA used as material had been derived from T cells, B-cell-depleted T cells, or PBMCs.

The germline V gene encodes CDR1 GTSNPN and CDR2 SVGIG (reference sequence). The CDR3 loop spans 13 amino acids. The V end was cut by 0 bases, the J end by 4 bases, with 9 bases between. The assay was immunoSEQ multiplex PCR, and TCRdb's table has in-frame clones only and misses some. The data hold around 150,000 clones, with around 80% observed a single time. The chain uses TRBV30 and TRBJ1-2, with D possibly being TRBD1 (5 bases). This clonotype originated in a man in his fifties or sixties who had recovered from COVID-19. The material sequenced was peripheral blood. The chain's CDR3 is CAWSVIQAYGYTF. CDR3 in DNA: TGTGCCTGGAGTGTAATACAGGCCTATGGCTACACCTTC.